Listed here are 3 T cell receptor beta chains from one sample, sequenced in a study of tumor and adjacent non-tumor tissue in lung cancer. Three rounds of nested PCR, following a modified ARM-PCR protocol, produced the TCRbeta library. TCRdb analysed the multiplex PCR reads with MiXCR anew, one entry per CDR3 protein. The data contain approximately 44,000 distinct CDR3 sequences, 60% of them seen just once; the ten biggest clones take up about 41%. No cell sorting was done before RNA was extracted from the tissue. Distant lung tissue was collected more than 3 cm away from the tumor edge. Sequenced: distant non-tumor lung tissue. The receptors stem from a man in his fifties with non-small cell lung cancer.

Of note for this clonotype: A read error may account for a junction end that differs from germline. The CDR3 region is CIVDVLAGGQNEQSF. The CDR3 coding sequence is TGCATCGTCGATGTTCTAGCGGGAGGGCAGAATGAGCAGTCCTTC. This sequence joins TRBV29-1 and TRBJ2-1, with 12 bases aligning to TRBD2. This CDR3 spans 15 amino acids. Germline V gene lookup returns CDR1 SQVTM and CDR2 ANQGSEA.

The CDR3 loop is CASGFKSPGQMNTEAFF. CDR3 DNA: TGTGCCAGTGGTTTCAAGTCCCCGGGACAGATGAACACTGAAGCTTTCTTT. V is TRBV6-5 and J is TRBJ1-1; TRBD1 matches at 7 bases. With V trimmed by 9 bases and J by 0 bases, 16 bases remained unmatched. This CDR3 comprises 17 residues. Germline V gives CDR1 MNHEY, CDR2 SVGAGI.

As to this clonotype: The conserved phenylalanine or tryptophan normally closing the CDR3 is absent here, so this likely arose from a read error. The DNA is omitted, as the CDR3 cannot be located on it reliably, and the CDR3 follows TCRdb's listing. The chain recombines TRBV12-3 or TRBV12-4 with TRBJ2-1. The CDR3 comprises 11 residues, both ends counted. CDR3 loop: CASSPKNEQLS.